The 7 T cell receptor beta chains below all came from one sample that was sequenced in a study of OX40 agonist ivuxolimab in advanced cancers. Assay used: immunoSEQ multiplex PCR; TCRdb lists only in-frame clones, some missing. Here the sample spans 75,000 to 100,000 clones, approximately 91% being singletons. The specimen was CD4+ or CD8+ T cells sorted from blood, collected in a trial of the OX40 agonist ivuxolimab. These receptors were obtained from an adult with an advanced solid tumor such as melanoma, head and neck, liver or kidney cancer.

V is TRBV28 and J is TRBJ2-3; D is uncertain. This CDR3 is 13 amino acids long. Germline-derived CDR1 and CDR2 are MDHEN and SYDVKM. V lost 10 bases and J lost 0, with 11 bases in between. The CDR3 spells CATTVPSTDTQYF. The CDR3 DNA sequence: TGTGCCACGACGGTTCCTAGCACAGATACGCAGTATTTT.

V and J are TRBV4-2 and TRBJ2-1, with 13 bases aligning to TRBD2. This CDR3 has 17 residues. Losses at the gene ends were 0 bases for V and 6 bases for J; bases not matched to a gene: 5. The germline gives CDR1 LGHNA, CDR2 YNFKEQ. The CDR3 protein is CASSQDRTSGGFNEQFF. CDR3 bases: TGTGCCAGCAGCCAAGATAGGACTAGCGGGGGCTTCAATGAGCAGTTCTTC.

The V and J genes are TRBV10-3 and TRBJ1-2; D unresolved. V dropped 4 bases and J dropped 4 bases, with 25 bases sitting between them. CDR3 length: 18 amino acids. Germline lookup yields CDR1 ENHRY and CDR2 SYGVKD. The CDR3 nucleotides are TGTGCCATCAGTGCGGAGCAAGGACGCTCAGAGAACAGCTATGGCTACACCTTC. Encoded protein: CAISAEQGRSENSYGYTF.

The chain's CDR3 is CASSRGTGSTEAFF. The CDR3 DNA is TGTGCCAGCTCTCGGGGTACAGGGTCCACTGAAGCTTTCTTT. V and J are TRBV18 and TRBJ1-1, with TRBD1 as a possible D gene (6 bases). CDR3 size: 14 residues. The germline CDR1 and CDR2 sequences are KGHSH and LQKENI. Between the trimmed V and J ends, which lost 6 bases and 4 bases, there was a span of 15 bases.

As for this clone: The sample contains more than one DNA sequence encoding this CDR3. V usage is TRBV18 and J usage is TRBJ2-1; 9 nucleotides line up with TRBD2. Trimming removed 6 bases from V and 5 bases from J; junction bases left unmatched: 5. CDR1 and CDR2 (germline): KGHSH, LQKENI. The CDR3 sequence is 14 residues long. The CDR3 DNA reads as TGTGCCAGCTCGCCGGGGACTAGCAACAATGAGCAGTTCTTC. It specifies CASSPGTSNNEQFF.

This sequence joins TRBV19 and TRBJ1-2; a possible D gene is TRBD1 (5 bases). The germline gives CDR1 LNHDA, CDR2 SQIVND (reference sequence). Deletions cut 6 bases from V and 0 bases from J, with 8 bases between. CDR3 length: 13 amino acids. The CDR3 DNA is TGTGCCAGTAGCGACAGAGCTAACTATGGCTACACCTTC. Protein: CASSDRANYGYTF.

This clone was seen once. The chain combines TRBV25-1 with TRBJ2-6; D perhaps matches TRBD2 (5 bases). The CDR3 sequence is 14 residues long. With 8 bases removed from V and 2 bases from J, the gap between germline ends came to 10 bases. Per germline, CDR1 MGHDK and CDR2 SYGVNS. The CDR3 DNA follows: TGTGCCAGCTCCGGGGTAGCTGGGGCCAACGTCCTGACTTTC. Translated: CASSGVAGANVLTF.